These T cell receptor beta chains were read from a single sample in a study of glioma-infiltrating T cells after dendritic cell vaccination. Assay: immunoSEQ multiplex PCR; the TCRdb copy retains only in-frame clones and omits some. The sample records some 70,000 clones, around 81% being singletons. This material consisted of blood, taken before dendritic cell vaccination. These receptors were obtained from a human donor with glioblastoma. CDR3s include the opening cysteine and the closing phenylalanine or tryptophan. A D gene is named only where the DNA matches it firmly. Only some rows state a clone size, as once, few, many or a class for expanded clones.

D gene	V gene	J gene	clone size	CDR3 DNA	CDR3 protein
NA	TRBV6-1	TRBJ2-2	once	TGTGCCAGCAGTGGAGGACGGTGGGGAGTAGACACCGGGGAGCTGTTTTTT	CASSGGRWGVDTGELFF
TRBD1	TRBV30	TRBJ1-4	NA	TGTGCCTGGAGTGGCCACAGGGGGCTCGGAGAAAAACTGTTTTTT	CAWSGHRGLGEKLFF
NA	TRBV7-3	TRBJ2-5	NA	TGTGCCAGCAGCCCGCAGGGTAGGGAGACCCAGTACTTC	CASSPQGRETQYF
NA	TRBV5-1	TRBJ1-3	NA	TGCGCCAGCAAAACAGGGATCTCTGGAAACACCATATATTTT	CASKTGISGNTIYF
NA	TRBV7-9	TRBJ1-2	NA	TGTGCCAGCAGCCTGCTAGGGGCGGCCAAATATGGCTACACCTTC	CASSLLGAAKYGYTF
NA	TRBV5-6	TRBJ2-7	few	TGTGCCAGCAGCCGCACATCCTTCTACGAGCAGTACTTC	CASSRTSFYEQYF
NA	TRBV5-1	TRBJ2-7	NA	TGCGCCAGCAGCTTTACGCCAGGACAGTCCTACGAGCAGTACTTC	CASSFTPGQSYEQYF
NA	TRBV6-5	TRBJ1-2	NA	TGTGCCAGCAGTTACACTTCTCTTTATGGCTACACCTTC	CASSYTSLYGYTF
NA	TRBV7-9	TRBJ1-1	NA	TGTGCCAGCAGCTTAGAACGGGGAGAGACTGAAGCTTTCTTT	CASSLERGETEAFF
TRBD1	TRBV30	TRBJ1-2	NA	TGTGCCTGGTTAGACAGGGTAACAGTGTTGGGCTACACCTTC	CAWLDRVTVLGYTF
NA	TRBV5-1	TRBJ1-1	NA	TGCGCCAGCAGCTTGGCGGGGGGGGGAGGCACTGAAGCTTTCTTT	CASSLAGGGGTEAFF
NA	TRBV2	TRBJ1-1	few	TGTGCCAGCAGTGTGTCTGAGCTTGAAGCTTTCTTT	CASSVSELEAFF
NA	TRBV14	TRBJ1-1	NA	TGTGCCAGCAGCCAAGTCCGGTCCACTGAAGCTTTCTTT	CASSQVRSTEAFF
NA	TRBV13	TRBJ2-7	NA	TGTGCCAGCAGCAGCTCGGGACACATAAGCTCCTACGAGCAGTACTTC	CASSSSGHISSYEQYF
TRBD1	TRBV9	TRBJ1-2	NA	TGTGCCAGCAGCGTAGAAGGGGGCGGAATTCGTGGCTACACCTTC	CASSVEGGGIRGYTF
TRBD2	TRBV5-4	TRBJ2-2	NA	TGTGCCAGCAGCTTGACTAGCGATTGGTCCGGGGAGCTGTTTTTT	CASSLTSDWSGELFF
TRBD1	TRBV11-2	TRBJ1-2	NA	TGTGCCAGCAGCTGGGGACAGTCCTATGGCTACACCTTC	CASSWGQSYGYTF
NA	TRBV6-5	TRBJ1-5	NA	TGTGCCAGCAGCGCCGCGGGATATAGCAATCAGCCCCAGCATTTT	CASSAAGYSNQPQHF